This T cell receptor (beta chain) was obtained from a study of CD8+ T cells in alopecia areata. RNA was extracted and reverse transcribed into cDNA as the sequencing template. The data were produced by immunoSEQ multiplex PCR, yet TCRdb's version contains in-frame clones alone and is incomplete. Among about 120,000 clones listed, 45% to 50% were seen once. Those with alopecia areata gave lesional scalp punch biopsies and peripheral blood. Notes on the study in general: Sequences from scalp samples also cover resident alphabeta T cells of normal skin.

This CDR3 contains 14 residues. V was pared by 6 bases and J by 4 bases, with 8 bases of the junction left unmatched. Germline values: CDR1 MDHEN, CDR2 SYDVKM. To note about this clone: Antigen: not known.

Sequencing was done on a sample of NKG2D-low CD8+ T cells sorted from blood. The rearrangement links TRBV28 to TRBJ1-2, with 7 positions matching TRBD1. The sequence was obtained from a human donor with alopecia areata. CDR3 residues: CASSPVTGPYGYTF. The CDR3 coding sequence is TGTGCCAGCAGCCCGGTGACAGGGCCCTATGGCTACACCTTC.